Listed below are T cell receptor beta chains from one sample, sequenced in a study of spatial heterogeneity in lung cancer. TCRdb independently ran MiXCR on the 5' RACE reads; one entry per CDR3 protein. This sample carries 60,000 to 85,000 distinct CDR3 sequences, less than 9.5% of them seen once, and the ten largest clones take 1.5% to 2%. The source was PBMCs, collected at follow-up. All receptors derive from a female donor with early-stage non-small cell lung cancer. The CDR3 runs from the conserved cysteine through the conserved F or W. A D gene is named only where the DNA matches it firmly. The size entry is marked missing in some rows and otherwise reads once, few, many or a size class.

TRBV10-2,TRBJ2-7,NA,16,few,CASSETQQPTPYEQYF,TGCGCCAGCAGTGAGACGCAACAGCCAACCCCCTACGAGCAGTACTTC
TRBV3-1,TRBJ2-5,NA,13,many,CASTLARGETQYF,TGTGCCAGCACTCTCGCAAGAGGAGAGACCCAGTACTTC
TRBV7-2,TRBJ2-2,NA,14,NA,CASSPQTGAGELFF,TGTGCCAGCAGCCCTCAGACTGGGGCCGGGGAGCTGTTTTTT
TRBV10-3,TRBJ1-1,TRBD1,14,many,CAIGQGAQNTEAFF,TGTGCCATCGGCCAGGGGGCGCAGAACACTGAAGCTTTCTTT
TRBV30,TRBJ2-7,NA,13,many,CAWSVILAGEQYF,TGTGCCTGGAGTGTAATTTTGGCGGGCGAGCAGTACTTC
TRBV7-3,TRBJ2-3,NA,15,NA,CASSLVGQTTDTQYF,TGTGCCAGCAGCCTGGTGGGTCAGACAACAGATACGCAGTATTTT
TRBV28,TRBJ2-1,NA,14,many,CASIWRGSFDEQFF,TGTGCCAGCATCTGGAGGGGGTCTTTCGATGAGCAGTTCTTC
TRBV30,TRBJ2-5,NA,12,NA,CAWSVGVETQYF,TGTGCCTGGAGTGTAGGCGTAGAGACCCAGTACTTC
TRBV9,TRBJ1-1,NA,15,many,CASSVTGSRGTEAFF,TGTGCCAGCAGCGTCACAGGGTCCCGCGGCACTGAAGCTTTCTTT
TRBV20-1,TRBJ2-7,NA,13,few,CSALWSDSYEQYF,TGCAGTGCTCTCTGGTCGGATAGCTACGAGCAGTACTTC
TRBV15,TRBJ1-5,NA,14,few,CATSREGPGQPQHF,TGTGCCACCAGCAGAGAAGGGCCAGGACAGCCCCAGCATTTT
TRBV27,TRBJ1-2,NA,12,few,CASRKGIYGYTF,TGTGCCAGCAGGAAAGGCATCTATGGCTACACCTTC
TRBV27,TRBJ2-2,NA,15,few,CASSLSVSGTGELFF,TGTGCCAGCAGTTTGAGCGTCTCTGGGACCGGGGAGCTGTTTTTT
TRBV28,TRBJ1-1,TRBD1,14,many,CASRVDRVDTEAFF,TGTGCCAGCAGGGTTGACAGGGTGGACACTGAAGCTTTCTTT
TRBV7-3,TRBJ2-6,NA,15,many,CASSSDTFGANVLTF,TGTGCCAGCAGCTCGGATACCTTTGGGGCCAACGTCCTGACTTTC
TRBV12-5,TRBJ1-2,TRBD1,17,few,CASGLPLRGRVNYGYTF,TGTGCTAGTGGTTTGCCGCTCAGGGGGCGCGTTAACTATGGCTACACCTTC
TRBV19,TRBJ2-1,TRBD2,17,few,CASSTSGTSGKVGEQFF,TGTGCCAGTAGTACATCCGGGACTAGCGGGAAAGTTGGTGAGCAGTTCTTC
TRBV4-1,TRBJ2-1,NA,16,NA,CASSQLEGESYNEQFF,TGCGCCAGCAGCCAATTAGAGGGAGAATCCTACAATGAGCAGTTCTTC
TRBV11-3,TRBJ2-1,NA,15,NA,CASSLDLSSYNEQFF,TGTGCCAGCAGCTTAGATCTGAGCTCCTACAATGAGCAGTTCTTC
TRBV9,TRBJ2-1,NA,15,many,CASSVLESSYNEQFF,TGTGCCAGCAGCGTCTTGGAGTCCTCCTACAATGAGCAGTTCTTC
TRBV28,TRBJ2-1,NA,12,few,CASSGRRDEQFF,TGTGCCAGCAGCGGACGGCGGGATGAGCAGTTCTTC
TRBV4-1,TRBJ1-3,NA,13,many,CASSRTGIQAIYF,TGCGCCAGCAGCCGTACAGGGATCCAGGCCATATATTTT
TRBV28,TRBJ2-7,NA,16,few,CAIRRGSSARFYEQYF,TGTGCCATAAGGCGAGGGTCTAGCGCCCGATTCTACGAGCAGTACTTC
TRBV6-7,TRBJ2-1,TRBD2,16,many,CASSYSFAGESHEQFF,TGTGCCAGCAGTTACTCGTTCGCGGGAGAGTCCCATGAGCAGTTCTTC
TRBV18,TRBJ2-7,TRBD1,15,NA,CASSPTPDRGYEQYF,TGTGCCAGCTCACCAACCCCGGACAGGGGGTACGAGCAGTACTTC
TRBV27,TRBJ2-3,NA,13,many,CASSLQGSDTQYF,TGTGCCAGCAGTTTACAGGGATCAGATACGCAGTATTTT
TRBV20-1,TRBJ2-5,TRBD2,16,many,CSASRWGLAEQETQYF,TGCAGTGCTAGTCGATGGGGACTAGCGGAACAAGAGACCCAGTACTTC
TRBV29-1,TRBJ1-2,TRBD1,11,few,CSVGQGEGYTF,TGCAGCGTTGGACAGGGGGAAGGCTACACCTTC
TRBV20-1,TRBJ1-5,NA,14,many,CSARDLKRNQPQHF,TGCAGTGCCCGGGACCTGAAACGCAATCAGCCCCAGCATTTT
TRBV4-2,TRBJ2-7,TRBD2,20,many,CASSQDSARGLAGRSYEQYF,TGTGCCAGCAGCCAAGATTCGGCCCGCGGACTAGCGGGGAGGAGCTACGAGCAGTACTTC
TRBV7-2,TRBJ2-1,TRBD2,14,many,CASSHRTSVNEQFF,TGTGCCAGCAGCCATCGGACTAGCGTCAATGAGCAGTTCTTC
TRBV6-4,TRBJ2-1,TRBD2,15,many,CASSSSTSGENEQFF,TGTGCCAGCAGTTCGTCGACTAGCGGAGAAAATGAGCAGTTCTTC
TRBV9,TRBJ1-1,NA,12,NA,CASSGMNTEAFF,TGTGCCAGCAGCGGAATGAACACTGAAGCTTTCTTT
TRBV29-1,TRBJ2-3,TRBD2,14,NA,CSVVASGRSDTQYF,TGCAGCGTAGTTGCTAGCGGGAGGTCAGATACGCAGTATTTT
TRBV20-1,TRBJ1-5,NA,16,many,CSANSALTYSNQPQHF,TGCAGTGCCAATTCAGCCCTGACCTATAGCAATCAGCCCCAGCATTTT
TRBV7-3,TRBJ2-5,NA,14,many,CASSVTTGLETQYF,TGTGCCAGCAGCGTCACTACAGGTCTGGAGACCCAGTACTTC
TRBV2,TRBJ2-3,TRBD2,15,many,CASRELAASTDTQYF,TGTGCCAGCAGGGAGCTAGCGGCCAGCACAGATACGCAGTATTTT
TRBV6-5,TRBJ2-2,NA,15,NA,CASSWDSPQNGELFF,TGTGCCAGCAGCTGGGACTCCCCTCAGAACGGGGAGCTGTTTTTT
TRBV20-1,TRBJ1-1,TRBD1,15,once,CSALPGGGLNTEAFF,TGCAGTGCTCTGCCAGGGGGAGGTTTGAACACTGAAGCTTTCTTT
TRBV20-1,TRBJ1-2,NA,14,many,CSADAEPLFYGYTF,TGCAGTGCTGACGCGGAGCCCTTATTCTATGGCTACACCTTC
TRBV28,TRBJ1-3,NA,13,NA,CASSEMDGNTIYF,TGTGCCAGCAGTGAAATGGATGGAAACACCATATATTTT
TRBV4-1,TRBJ2-2,NA,14,many,CASSQGTVTGELFF,TGCGCCAGCAGCCAAGGGACCGTCACCGGGGAGCTGTTTTTT
TRBV6-5,TRBJ2-6,NA,14,NA,CASRPSDGANVLTF,TGTGCCAGCAGACCTTCGGACGGGGCCAACGTCCTGACTTTC
TRBV6-6,TRBJ2-7,NA,13,many,CASSYSVGYEQYF,TGTGCCAGCAGTTACTCTGTCGGTTACGAGCAGTACTTC
TRBV7-3,TRBJ1-2,NA,13,NA,CASSLNPNYGYTF,TGTGCCAGCAGCTTAAACCCAAACTATGGCTACACCTTC